This TCR beta chain was captured by sequencing in a study of control samples from healthy donors and cancer patients (dated by TCRdb to the early 2020s). Receptor amplification or capture employed the immunoSEQ multiplex PCR assay. TCRdb retrieved this table from immuneACCESS and kept in-frame rearrangements only. Not all clones are present; in checked studies, unresolved V genes account for under half, and no reason is known for the remainder. This sample holds about 270,000 clones; roughly four fifths were observed only once. The leading ten clones occupy 13% of the sample. CDR1 and CDR2, per the germline V gene, are SNHLY and FYNNEI. The CDR3 has 14 amino acids, counting the end cysteine and phenylalanine. The sequence is cut down to CDR3 DNA, 42 bases in frame from base 1. Trimming takes 0 bases from V and 1 base from J, and the germline ends sit 6 bases apart. On this clone: There is no known antigen for this receptor. No base-level quality is on record; no much larger clone is a single base apart.

The chain employs TRBV2 and TRBJ1-1, with the D gene call left open. Sequences were obtained from PBMCs. The sequence came from an older woman with lung cancer. Here is the DNA: TGTGCCAGCAGTGAAGCGCCCACGAACACTGAAGCTTTCTTT. This codes for CASSEAPTNTEAFF.